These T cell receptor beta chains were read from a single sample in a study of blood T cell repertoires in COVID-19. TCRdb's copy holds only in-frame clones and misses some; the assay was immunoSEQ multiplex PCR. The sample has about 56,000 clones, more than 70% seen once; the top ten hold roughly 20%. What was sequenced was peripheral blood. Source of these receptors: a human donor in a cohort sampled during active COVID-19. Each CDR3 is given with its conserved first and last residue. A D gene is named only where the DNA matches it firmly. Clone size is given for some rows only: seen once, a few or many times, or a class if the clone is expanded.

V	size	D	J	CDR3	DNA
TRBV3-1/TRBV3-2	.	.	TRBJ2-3	CASSQVTGISTQYF	TGTGCCAGCAGCCAAGTCACAGGGATCTCTACGCAGTATTTT
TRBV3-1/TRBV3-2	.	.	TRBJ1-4	CASSQDESLTDFNEKLFF	TGTGCCAGCAGCCAAGACGAGTCCCTGACAGACTTTAATGAAAAACTGTTTTTT
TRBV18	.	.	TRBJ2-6	CASSQLTGYSGANVLTF	TGTGCCAGCTCACAACTGACAGGCTACTCTGGGGCCAACGTCCTGACTTTC
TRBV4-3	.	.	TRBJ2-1	CASSHSDGIYNEQFF	TGCGCCAGCAGCCATTCGGACGGGATCTACAATGAGCAGTTCTTC
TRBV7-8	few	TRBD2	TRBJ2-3	CASSLASEGLAGGPSTDTQYF	TGTGCCAGCAGCTTAGCGAGCGAGGGACTAGCGGGGGGCCCTAGCACAGATACGCAGTATTTT
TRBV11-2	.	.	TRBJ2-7	CASSHKSFEQYF	TGTGCCAGCAGCCACAAAAGTTTCGAGCAGTACTTC
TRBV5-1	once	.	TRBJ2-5	CASSSPGGRQQETQYF	TGCGCCAGCAGCTCACCCGGAGGACGTCAACAAGAGACCCAGTACTTC
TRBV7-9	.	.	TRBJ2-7	CASSFGGAPTYEQYF	TGTGCCAGCAGCTTCGGAGGCGCCCCGACCTACGAGCAGTACTTC
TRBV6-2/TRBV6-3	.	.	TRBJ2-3	CASSYFGGGEITDTQYF	TGTGCCAGCAGTTACTTCGGCGGCGGGGAGATCACAGATACGCAGTATTTT
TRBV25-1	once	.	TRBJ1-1	CASSAHRNTEAFF	TGTGCCAGCAGTGCACATCGGAACACTGAAGCTTTCTTT
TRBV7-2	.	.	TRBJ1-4	CASSARVRGFNEKLFF	TGTGCCAGCAGCGCCCGAGTTAGGGGGTTTAATGAAAAACTGTTTTTT
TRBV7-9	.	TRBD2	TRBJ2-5	CASSLRFGLAGGLRETQYF	TGTGCCAGCAGCTTACGCTTCGGACTAGCGGGGGGGCTCCGGGAGACCCAGTACTTC
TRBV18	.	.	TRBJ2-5	CASSPPGGLSGETQYF	TGTGCCAGCTCACCACCGGGGGGTTTGAGCGGTGAGACCCAGTACTTC
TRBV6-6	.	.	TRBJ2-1	CASSYSRVSDEQFF	TGTGCCAGCAGTTACTCGAGGGTTTCGGATGAGCAGTTCTTC
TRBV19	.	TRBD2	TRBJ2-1	CASRLAGADEQFF	TGTGCCAGTAGGCTAGCGGGGGCCGATGAGCAGTTCTTC
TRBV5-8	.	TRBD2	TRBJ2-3	CASSLGGGTDTQYF	TGTGCCAGCAGCTTGGGCGGGGGGACAGATACGCAGTATTTT
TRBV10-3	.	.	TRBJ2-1	CAISDILYGNEQFF	TGTGCCATCAGTGATATTCTCTACGGCAATGAGCAGTTCTTC
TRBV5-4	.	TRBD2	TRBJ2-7	CASRNGLAGEQYF	TGTGCCAGCAGGAACGGACTAGCCGGCGAGCAGTACTTC
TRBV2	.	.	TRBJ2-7	CASSGHLRPLGVDEQYF	TGTGCCAGCAGCGGCCATTTACGGCCTCTAGGAGTCGACGAGCAGTACTTC
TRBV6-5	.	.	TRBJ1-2	CASSYGPGREGYGYTF	TGTGCCAGCAGTTACGGACCGGGCCGGGAGGGATATGGCTACACCTTC
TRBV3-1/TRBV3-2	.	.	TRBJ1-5	CASSGAGQGYQPQHF	TGTGCCAGCAGTGGCGCGGGGCAGGGTTATCAGCCCCAGCATTTT
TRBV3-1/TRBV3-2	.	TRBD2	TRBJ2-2	CASSTRTGGSTGELFF	TGTGCCAGCAGCACACGGACGGGGGGATCCACCGGGGAGCTGTTTTTT
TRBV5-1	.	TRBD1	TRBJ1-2	CASRQASGGANSYTF	TGCGCCAGCAGACAAGCCTCAGGGGGCGCAAATAGCTACACCTTC
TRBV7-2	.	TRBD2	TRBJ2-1	CASSRGLAGLNEQFF	TGTGCCAGCAGCAGAGGACTAGCGGGCCTCAATGAGCAGTTCTTC
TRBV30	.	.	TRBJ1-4	CAWSVQARVELFF	TGTGCCTGGAGTGTACAGGCTCGGGTTGAACTGTTTTTT
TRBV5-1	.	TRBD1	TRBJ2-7	CASSYTGGTYEQYF	TGCGCCAGCAGCTACACAGGGGGTACATACGAGCAGTACTTC
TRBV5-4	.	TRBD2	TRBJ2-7	CASSLGEGLRYEQYF	TGTGCCAGCAGCTTGGGGGAGGGCCTCCGCTACGAGCAGTACTTC
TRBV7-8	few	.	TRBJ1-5	CASSLNRDQALRNQPQHF	TGTGCCAGCAGCTTAAATCGGGATCAAGCTCTGCGGAATCAGCCCCAGCATTTT
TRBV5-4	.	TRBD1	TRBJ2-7	CASSPGTGPSYEQYF	TGTGCCAGCAGCCCCGGGACAGGTCCTTCCTACGAGCAGTACTTC
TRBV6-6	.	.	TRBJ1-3	CASSYAGFGNTIYF	TGTGCCAGCAGTTACGCGGGATTTGGAAACACCATATATTTT
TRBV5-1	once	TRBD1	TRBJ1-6	CASSLAVGTGFRSYNSPLHF	TGCGCCAGCAGCTTGGCCGTAGGGACAGGATTTCGCAGTTATAATTCACCCCTCCACTTT
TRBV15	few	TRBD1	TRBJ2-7	CATSAGTGVYEQYF	TGTGCCACCAGCGCCGGGACAGGAGTTTACGAGCAGTACTTC
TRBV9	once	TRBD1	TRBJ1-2	CASSEATGIYGYTF	TGTGCCAGCAGCGAGGCGACAGGGATCTATGGCTACACCTTC
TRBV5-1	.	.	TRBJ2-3	CASTALPGVEDTQYF	TGCGCCAGCACCGCCCTACCGGGGGTTGAAGATACGCAGTATTTT
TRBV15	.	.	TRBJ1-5	CATSSDGQINQPQHF	TGTGCCACCAGCAGCGACGGACAAATCAATCAGCCCCAGCATTTT
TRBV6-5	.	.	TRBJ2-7	CASSYSIQGSYEQYF	TGTGCCAGCAGTTACTCGATACAGGGTAGCTACGAGCAGTACTTC
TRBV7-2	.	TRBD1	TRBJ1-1	CASSAQGAGTEAFF	TGTGCCAGCAGCGCCCAGGGGGCTGGGACTGAAGCTTTCTTT
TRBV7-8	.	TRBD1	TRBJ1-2	CASRGGPNYGYTF	TGTGCCAGCAGAGGGGGCCCTAACTATGGCTACACCTTC
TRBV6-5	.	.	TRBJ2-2	CASSYRLDINTGELFF	TGTGCCAGCAGTTACCGACTGGACATTAACACCGGGGAGCTGTTTTTT
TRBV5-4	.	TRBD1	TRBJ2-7	CASSLGGPGGFRNEQYF	TGTGCCAGCAGCTTGGGGGGCCCAGGGGGCTTCAGAAACGAGCAGTACTTC
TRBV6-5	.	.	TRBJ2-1	CASSYRGYNEQFF	TGTGCCAGCAGTTACCGGGGCTACAATGAGCAGTTCTTC